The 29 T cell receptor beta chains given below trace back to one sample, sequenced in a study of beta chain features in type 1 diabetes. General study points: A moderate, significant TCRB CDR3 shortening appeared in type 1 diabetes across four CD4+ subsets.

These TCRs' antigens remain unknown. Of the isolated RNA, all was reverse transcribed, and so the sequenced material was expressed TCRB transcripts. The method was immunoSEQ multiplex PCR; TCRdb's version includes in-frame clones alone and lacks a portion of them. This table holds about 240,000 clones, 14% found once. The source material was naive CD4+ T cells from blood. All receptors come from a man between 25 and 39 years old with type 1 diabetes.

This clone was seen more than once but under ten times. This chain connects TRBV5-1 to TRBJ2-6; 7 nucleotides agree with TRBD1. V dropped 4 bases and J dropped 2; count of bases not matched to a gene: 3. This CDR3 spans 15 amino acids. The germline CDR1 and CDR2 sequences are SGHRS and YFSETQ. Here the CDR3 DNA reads TGCGCCAGCAGCGATACAGGGGCTGGGGCCAACGTCCTGACTTTC. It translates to CASSDTGAGANVLTF. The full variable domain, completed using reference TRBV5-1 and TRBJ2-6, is KAGVTQTPRYLIKTRGQQVTLSCSPISGHRSVSWYQQTPGQGLQFLFEYFSETQRNKGNFPGRFSGRQFSNSRSEMNVSTLELGDSALYLCASSDTGAGANVLTFGAGSRLTVL.

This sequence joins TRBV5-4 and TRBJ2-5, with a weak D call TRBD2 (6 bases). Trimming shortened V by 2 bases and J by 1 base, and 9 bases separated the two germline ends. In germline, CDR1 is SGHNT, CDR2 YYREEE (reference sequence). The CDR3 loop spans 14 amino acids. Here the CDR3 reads CASSLGGIQETQYF. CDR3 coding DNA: TGTGCCAGCAGCTTAGGCGGGATCCAAGAGACCCAGTACTTC.

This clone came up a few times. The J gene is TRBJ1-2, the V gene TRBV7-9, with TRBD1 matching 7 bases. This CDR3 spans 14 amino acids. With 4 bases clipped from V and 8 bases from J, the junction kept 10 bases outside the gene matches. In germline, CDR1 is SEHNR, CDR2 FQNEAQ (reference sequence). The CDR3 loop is CASSSRGGVEGYTF. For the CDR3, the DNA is TGTGCCAGCAGCTCCAGAGGGGGCGTGGAAGGCTACACCTTC.

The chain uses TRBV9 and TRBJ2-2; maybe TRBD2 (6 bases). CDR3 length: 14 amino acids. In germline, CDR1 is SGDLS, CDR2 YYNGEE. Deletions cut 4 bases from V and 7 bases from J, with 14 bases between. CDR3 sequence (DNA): TGTGCCAGCAGCCCCTCCTCGGAGGGCGGGGAGCTGTTTTTT. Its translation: CASSPSSEGGELFF. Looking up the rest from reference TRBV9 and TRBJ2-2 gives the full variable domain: DSGVTQTPKHLITATGQRVTLRCSPRSGDLSVYWYQQSLDQGLQFLIQYYNGEERAKGNILERFSAQQFPDLHSELNLSSLELGDSALYFCASSPSSEGGELFFGEGSRLTVL.

The CDR3 region is CASSVGPGGNYEQYF. For the CDR3, the DNA is TGTGCCAGCAGCGTAGGCCCGGGGGGAAACTACGAGCAGTACTTC. The rearrangement uses TRBV9 and TRBJ2-7; TRBD2 agrees at 7 bases. Germline V gene data show CDR1 as SGDLS and CDR2 as YYNGEE. This CDR3 has 15 residues. J gave up 3 bases and V 0 bases, and 6 bases lay outside the gene matches. The whole variable domain, filled in from reference TRBV9 and TRBJ2-7, reads DSGVTQTPKHLITATGQRVTLRCSPRSGDLSVYWYQQSLDQGLQFLIQYYNGEERAKGNILERFSAQQFPDLHSELNLSSLELGDSALYFCASSVGPGGNYEQYFGPGTRLTVT.

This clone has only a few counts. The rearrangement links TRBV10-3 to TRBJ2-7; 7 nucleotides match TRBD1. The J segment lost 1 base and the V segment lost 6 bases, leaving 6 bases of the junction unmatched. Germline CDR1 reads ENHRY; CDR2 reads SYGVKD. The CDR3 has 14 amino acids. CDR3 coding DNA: TGTGCCATCAGGCAAGACAGGGAATCCTACGAGCAGTACTTC. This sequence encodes CAIRQDRESYEQYF.

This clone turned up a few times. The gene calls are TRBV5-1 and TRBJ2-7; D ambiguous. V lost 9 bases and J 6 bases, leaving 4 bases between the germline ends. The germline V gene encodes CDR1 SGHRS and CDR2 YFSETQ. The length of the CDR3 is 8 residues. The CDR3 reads CATLEQYF. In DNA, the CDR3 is TGCGCCACACTCGAGCAGTACTTC.

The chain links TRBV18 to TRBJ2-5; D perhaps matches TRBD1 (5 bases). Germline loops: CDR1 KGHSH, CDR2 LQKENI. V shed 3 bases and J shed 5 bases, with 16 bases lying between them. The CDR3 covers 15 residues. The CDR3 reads CASSPRHTPGETQYF. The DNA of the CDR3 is TGTGCCAGCTCACCGAGGCACACCCCAGGGGAGACCCAGTACTTC.

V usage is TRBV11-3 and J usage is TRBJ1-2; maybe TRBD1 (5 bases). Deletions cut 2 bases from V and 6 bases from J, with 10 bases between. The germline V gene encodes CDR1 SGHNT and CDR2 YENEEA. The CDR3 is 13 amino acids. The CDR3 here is CASSLRQGHGYTF. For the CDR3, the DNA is TGTGCCAGCAGCTTACGGCAGGGCCATGGCTACACCTTC.

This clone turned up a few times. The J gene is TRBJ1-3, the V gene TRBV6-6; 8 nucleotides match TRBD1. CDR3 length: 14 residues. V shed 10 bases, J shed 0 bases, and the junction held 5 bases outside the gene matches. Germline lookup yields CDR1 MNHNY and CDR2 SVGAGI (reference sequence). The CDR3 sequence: CATRQGSSGNTIYF. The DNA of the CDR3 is TGTGCCACCAGACAGGGGAGCTCTGGAAACACCATATATTTT.

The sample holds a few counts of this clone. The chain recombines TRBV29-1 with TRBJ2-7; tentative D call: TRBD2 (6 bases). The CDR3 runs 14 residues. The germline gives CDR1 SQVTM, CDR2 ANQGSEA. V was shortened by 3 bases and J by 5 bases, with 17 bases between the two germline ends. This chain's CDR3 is CSVDVGGNVDEQYF. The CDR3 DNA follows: TGCAGCGTTGATGTAGGAGGGAACGTAGACGAGCAGTACTTC.

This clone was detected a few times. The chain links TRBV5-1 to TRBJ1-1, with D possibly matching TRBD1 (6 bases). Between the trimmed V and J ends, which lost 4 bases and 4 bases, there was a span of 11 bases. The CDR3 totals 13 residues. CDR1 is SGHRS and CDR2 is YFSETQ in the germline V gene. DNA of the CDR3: TGCGCCAGCAGCACCCAGGGGACCACTGAAGCTTTCTTT. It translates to CASSTQGTTEAFF.

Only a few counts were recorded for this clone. Here the CDR3 reads CASSLGTPSYEQYF. The CDR3 bases are TGCGCCAGCAGCTTGGGGACTCCCTCCTACGAGCAGTACTTC. The chain combines TRBV5-1 with TRBJ2-7, with D possibly being TRBD2 (5 bases). Trimming took 0 bases from V and 0 from J, leaving 7 bases between them. This CDR3 spans 14 amino acids. Per the germline V gene, CDR1 is SGHRS and CDR2 is YFSETQ.

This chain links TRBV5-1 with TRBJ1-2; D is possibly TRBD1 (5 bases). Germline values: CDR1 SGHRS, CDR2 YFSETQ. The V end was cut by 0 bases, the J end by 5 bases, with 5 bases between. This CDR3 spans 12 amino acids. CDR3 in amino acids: CASSLGQYGYTF. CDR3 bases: TGCGCCAGCAGCTTGGGACAGTATGGCTACACCTTC.

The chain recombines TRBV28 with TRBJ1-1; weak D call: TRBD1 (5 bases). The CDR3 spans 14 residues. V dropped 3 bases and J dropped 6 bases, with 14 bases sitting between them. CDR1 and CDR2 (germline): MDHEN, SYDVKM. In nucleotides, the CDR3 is TGTGCCAGCAGTTTGATCAGGGTGAAGCCTGAAGCTTTCTTT. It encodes CASSLIRVKPEAFF.

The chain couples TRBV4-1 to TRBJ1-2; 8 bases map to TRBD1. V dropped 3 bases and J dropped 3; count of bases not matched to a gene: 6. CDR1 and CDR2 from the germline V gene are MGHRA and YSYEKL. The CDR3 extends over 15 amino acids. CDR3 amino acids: CASSHSDRVDYGYTF. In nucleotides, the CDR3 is TGCGCCAGCAGCCACTCGGACAGGGTGGACTATGGCTACACCTTC.

The CDR3 reads CASSVAGHENTEAFF. CDR3 DNA: TGTGCCAGCAGCGTAGCGGGACATGAGAACACTGAAGCTTTCTTT. J is TRBJ1-1 and V is TRBV9; D possibly corresponds to TRBD1 (6 bases). The CDR3 has 15 residues. Trimming cost V 0 bases and J 1 base, with 10 bases left between them. Germline CDR1 and CDR2: SGDLS and YYNGEE.

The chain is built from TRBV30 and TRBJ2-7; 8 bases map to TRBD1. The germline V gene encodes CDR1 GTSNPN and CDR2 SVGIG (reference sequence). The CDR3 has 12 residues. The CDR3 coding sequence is TGTGCGCTCGACAGGGGAACCTACGAGCAGTACTTC. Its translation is CALDRGTYEQYF.

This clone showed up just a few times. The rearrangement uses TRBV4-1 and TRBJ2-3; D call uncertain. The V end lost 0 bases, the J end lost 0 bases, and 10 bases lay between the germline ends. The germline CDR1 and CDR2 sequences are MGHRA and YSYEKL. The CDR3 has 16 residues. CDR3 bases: TGCGCCAGCAGCCAAGATCCGGCGGCTAGCACAGATACGCAGTATTTT. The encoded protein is CASSQDPAASTDTQYF.

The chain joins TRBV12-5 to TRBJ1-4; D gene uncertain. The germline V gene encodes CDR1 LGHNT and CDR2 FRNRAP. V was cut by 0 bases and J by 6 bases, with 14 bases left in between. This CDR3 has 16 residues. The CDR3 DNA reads TGTGCTAGTGGTTTGGTACGGGATAGGGCGGATGAAAAACTGTTTTTT. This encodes CASGLVRDRADEKLFF.

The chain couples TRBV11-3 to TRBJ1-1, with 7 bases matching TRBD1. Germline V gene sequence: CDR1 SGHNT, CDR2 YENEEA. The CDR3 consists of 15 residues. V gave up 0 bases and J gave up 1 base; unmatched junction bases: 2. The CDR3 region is CASSLEGQKNTEAFF. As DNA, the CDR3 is TGTGCCAGCAGCTTAGAGGGACAGAAGAACACTGAAGCTTTCTTT.

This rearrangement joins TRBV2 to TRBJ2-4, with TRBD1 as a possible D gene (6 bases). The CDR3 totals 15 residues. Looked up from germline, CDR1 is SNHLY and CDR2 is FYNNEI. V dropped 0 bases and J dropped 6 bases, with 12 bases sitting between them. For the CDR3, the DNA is TGTGCCAGCAGTGAAGCTCGGACAGCGCTAAACATTCAGTACTTC. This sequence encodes CASSEARTALNIQYF.

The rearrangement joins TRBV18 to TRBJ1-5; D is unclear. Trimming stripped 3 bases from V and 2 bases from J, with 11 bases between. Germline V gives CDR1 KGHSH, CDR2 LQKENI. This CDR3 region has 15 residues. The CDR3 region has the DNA TGTGCCAGCTCACCTTCGGGTCCAGGCAATCAGCCCCAGCATTTT. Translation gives CASSPSGPGNQPQHF.

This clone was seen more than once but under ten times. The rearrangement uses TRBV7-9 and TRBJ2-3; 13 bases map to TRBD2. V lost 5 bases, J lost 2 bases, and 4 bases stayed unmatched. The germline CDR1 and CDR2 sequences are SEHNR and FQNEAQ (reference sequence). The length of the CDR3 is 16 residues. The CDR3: CASSQLAGGLTDTQYF. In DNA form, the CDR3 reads TGTGCCAGCAGCCAACTAGCGGGAGGGCTCACAGATACGCAGTATTTT.

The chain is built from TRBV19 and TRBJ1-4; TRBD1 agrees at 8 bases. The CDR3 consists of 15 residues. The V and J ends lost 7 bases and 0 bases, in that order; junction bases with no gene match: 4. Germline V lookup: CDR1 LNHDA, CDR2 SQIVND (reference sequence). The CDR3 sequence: CASTPGQATNEKLFF. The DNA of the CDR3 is TGTGCCAGTACCCCGGGACAGGCAACTAATGAAAAACTGTTTTTT.

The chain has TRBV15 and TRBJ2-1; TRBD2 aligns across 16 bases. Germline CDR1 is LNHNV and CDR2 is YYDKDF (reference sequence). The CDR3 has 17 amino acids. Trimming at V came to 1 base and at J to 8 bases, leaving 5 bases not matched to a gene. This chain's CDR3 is CATSRGQGLAGGDEQFF. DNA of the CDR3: TGTGCCACCAGCAGAGGACAGGGACTAGCGGGAGGGGATGAGCAGTTCTTC.

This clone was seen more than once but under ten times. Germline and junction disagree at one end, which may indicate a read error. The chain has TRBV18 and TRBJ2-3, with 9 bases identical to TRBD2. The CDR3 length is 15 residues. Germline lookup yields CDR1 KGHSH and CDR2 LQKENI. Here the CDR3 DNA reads TGTGCCAGCACACCTCAACTAGCGGGTGAAGATACGCAGTATTTT. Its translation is CASTPQLAGEDTQYF. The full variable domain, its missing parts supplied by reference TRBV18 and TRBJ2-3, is NAGVMQNPRHLVRRRGQEARLRCSPMKGHSHVYWYRQLPEEGLKFMVYLQKENIIDESGMPKERFSAEFPKEGPSILRIQQVVRGDSAAYFCASTPQLAGEDTQYFGPGTRLTVL.

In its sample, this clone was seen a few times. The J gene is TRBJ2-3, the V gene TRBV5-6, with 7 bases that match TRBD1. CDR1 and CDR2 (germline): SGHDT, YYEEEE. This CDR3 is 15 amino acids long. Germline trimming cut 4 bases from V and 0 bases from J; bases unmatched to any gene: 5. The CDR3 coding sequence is TGTGCCAGCAGCAGGGACAGCAGTAGCACAGATACGCAGTATTTT. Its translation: CASSRDSSSTDTQYF. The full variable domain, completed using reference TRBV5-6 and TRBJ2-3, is DAGVTQSPTHLIKTRGQQVTLRCSPKSGHDTVSWYQQALGQGPQFIFQYYEEEERQRGNFPDRFSGHQFPNYSSELNVNALLLGDSALYLCASSRDSSSTDTQYFGPGTRLTVL.

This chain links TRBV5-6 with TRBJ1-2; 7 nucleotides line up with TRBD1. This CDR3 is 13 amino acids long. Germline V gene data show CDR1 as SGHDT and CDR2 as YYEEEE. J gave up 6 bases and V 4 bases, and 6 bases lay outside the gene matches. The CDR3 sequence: CASSPQGLHGYTF. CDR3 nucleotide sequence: TGTGCCAGCAGCCCACAGGGGTTACATGGCTACACCTTC. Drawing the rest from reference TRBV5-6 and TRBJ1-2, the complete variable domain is DAGVTQSPTHLIKTRGQQVTLRCSPKSGHDTVSWYQQALGQGPQFIFQYYEEEERQRGNFPDRFSGHQFPNYSSELNVNALLLGDSALYLCASSPQGLHGYTFGSGTRLTVV.